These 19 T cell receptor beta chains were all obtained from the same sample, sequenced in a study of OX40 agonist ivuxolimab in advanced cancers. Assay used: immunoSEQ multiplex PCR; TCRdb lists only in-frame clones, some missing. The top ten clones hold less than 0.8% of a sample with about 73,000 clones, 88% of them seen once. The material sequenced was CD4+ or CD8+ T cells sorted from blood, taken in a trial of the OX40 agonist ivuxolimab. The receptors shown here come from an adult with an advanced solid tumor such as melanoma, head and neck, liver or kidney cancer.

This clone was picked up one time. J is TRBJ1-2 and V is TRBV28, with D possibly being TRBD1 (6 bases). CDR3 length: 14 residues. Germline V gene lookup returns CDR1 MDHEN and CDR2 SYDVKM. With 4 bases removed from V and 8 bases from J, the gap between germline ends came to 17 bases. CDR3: CASSSPGARRGYTF. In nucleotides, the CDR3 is TGTGCCAGCAGTTCCCCAGGGGCCAGAAGGGGCTACACCTTC.

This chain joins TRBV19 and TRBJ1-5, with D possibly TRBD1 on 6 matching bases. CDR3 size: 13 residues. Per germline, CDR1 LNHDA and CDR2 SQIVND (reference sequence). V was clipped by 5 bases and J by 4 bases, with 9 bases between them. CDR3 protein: CASSLRGNQPQHF. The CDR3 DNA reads TGTGCCAGTAGTCTCAGGGGAAATCAGCCCCAGCATTTT.

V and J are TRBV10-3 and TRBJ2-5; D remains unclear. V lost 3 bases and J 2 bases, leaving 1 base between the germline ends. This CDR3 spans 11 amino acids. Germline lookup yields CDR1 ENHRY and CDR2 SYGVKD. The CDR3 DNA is TGTGCCATCAGTGAACAAGAGACCCAGTACTTC. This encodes CAISEQETQYF.

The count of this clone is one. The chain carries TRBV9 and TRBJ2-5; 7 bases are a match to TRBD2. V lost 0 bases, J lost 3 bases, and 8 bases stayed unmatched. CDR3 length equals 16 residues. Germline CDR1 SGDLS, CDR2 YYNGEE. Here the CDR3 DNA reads TGTGCCAGCAGCGTAGCCAGCGGGGTCACCAAAGAGACCCAGTACTTC. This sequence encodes CASSVASGVTKETQYF.

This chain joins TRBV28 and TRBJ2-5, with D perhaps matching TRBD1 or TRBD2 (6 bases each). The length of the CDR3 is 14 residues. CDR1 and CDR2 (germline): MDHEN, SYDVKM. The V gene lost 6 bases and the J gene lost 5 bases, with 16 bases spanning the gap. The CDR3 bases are TGTGCCAGCAGCCCGCTAATAGGGGGGGAGACCCAGTACTTC. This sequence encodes CASSPLIGGETQYF.

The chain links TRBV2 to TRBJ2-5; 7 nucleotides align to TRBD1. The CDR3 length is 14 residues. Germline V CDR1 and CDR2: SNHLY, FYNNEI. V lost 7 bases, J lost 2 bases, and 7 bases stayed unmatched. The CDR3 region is CASMRGHTQETQYF. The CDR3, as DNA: TGTGCCAGCATGAGGGGGCATACTCAAGAGACCCAGTACTTC.

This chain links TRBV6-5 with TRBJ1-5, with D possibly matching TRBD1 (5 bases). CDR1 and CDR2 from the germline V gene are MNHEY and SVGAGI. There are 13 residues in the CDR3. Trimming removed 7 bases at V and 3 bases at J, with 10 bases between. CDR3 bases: TGTGCCAGCACTCCAGGGCCCAATCAGCCCCAGCATTTT. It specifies CASTPGPNQPQHF.

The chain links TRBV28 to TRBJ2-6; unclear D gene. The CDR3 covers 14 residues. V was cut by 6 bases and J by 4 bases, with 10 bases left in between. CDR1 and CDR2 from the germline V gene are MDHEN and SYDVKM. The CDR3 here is CASRPRSGANVLTF. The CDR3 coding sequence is TGTGCCAGCAGGCCCAGGTCCGGGGCCAACGTCCTGACTTTC.

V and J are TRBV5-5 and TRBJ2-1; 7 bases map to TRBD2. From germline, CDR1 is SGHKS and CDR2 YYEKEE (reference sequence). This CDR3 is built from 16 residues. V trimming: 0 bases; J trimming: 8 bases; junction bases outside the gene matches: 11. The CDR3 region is CASSLVGLAVSDEQFF. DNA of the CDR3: TGTGCCAGCAGCTTGGTCGGGCTAGCGGTCTCGGATGAGCAGTTCTTC.

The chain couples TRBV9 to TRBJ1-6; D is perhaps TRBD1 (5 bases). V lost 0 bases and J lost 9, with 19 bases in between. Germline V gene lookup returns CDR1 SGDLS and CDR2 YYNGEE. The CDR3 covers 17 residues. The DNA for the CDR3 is TGTGCCAGCAGCGTAGACGGAGGGTCGGGGGATGTTTCACCCCTCCACTTT. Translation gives CASSVDGGSGDVSPLHF.

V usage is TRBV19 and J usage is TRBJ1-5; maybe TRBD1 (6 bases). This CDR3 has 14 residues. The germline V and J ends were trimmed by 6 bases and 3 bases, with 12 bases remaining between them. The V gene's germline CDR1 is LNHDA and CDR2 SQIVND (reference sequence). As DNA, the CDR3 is TGTGCCAGTAGAACACAGGGTTACAATCAGCCCCAGCATTTT. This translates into CASRTQGYNQPQHF.

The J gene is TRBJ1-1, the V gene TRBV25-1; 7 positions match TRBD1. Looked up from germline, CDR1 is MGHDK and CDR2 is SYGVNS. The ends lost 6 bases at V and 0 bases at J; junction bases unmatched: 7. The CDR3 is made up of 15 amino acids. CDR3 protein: CASRGDRNMNTEAFF. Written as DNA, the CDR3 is TGTGCCAGCAGAGGGGACAGAAATATGAACACTGAAGCTTTCTTT.

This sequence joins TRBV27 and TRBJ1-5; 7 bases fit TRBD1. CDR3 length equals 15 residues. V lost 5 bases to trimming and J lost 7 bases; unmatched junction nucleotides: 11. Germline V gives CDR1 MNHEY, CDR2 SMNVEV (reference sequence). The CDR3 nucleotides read TGTGCCAGCAGTGATGAGCAGGGGGGACGCCAGCCCCAGCATTTT. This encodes CASSDEQGGRQPQHF.

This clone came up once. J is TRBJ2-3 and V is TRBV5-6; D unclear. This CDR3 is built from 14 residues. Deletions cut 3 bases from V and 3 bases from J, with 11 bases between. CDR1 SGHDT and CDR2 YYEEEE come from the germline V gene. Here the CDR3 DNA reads TGTGCCAGCAGCTCTCCTGAGCTAACAGATACGCAGTATTTT. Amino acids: CASSSPELTDTQYF.

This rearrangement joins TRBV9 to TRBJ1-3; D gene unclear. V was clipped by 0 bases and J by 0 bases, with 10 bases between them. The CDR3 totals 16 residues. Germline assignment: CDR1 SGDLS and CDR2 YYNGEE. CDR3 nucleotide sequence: TGTGCCAGCAGCGTAGAGAGGGCTTACTCTGGAAACACCATATATTTT. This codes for CASSVERAYSGNTIYF.

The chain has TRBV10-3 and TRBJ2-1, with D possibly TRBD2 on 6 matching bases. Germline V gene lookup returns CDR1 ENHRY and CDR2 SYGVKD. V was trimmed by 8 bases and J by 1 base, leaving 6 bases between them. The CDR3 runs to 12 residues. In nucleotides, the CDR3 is TGTGCCATCGGGAGGTCCTACAATGAGCAGTTCTTC. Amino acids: CAIGRSYNEQFF.

In DNA form, the CDR3 reads TGTGCCACCAGCAGAGATCTAGTAGAGACCCAGTACTTC. Its protein is CATSRDLVETQYF. V gene TRBV15 combines with J gene TRBJ2-5; no clear D. This CDR3 is 13 amino acids long. Germline assignment: CDR1 LNHNV and CDR2 YYDKDF (reference sequence). V lost 0 bases and J 4 bases, leaving 6 bases between the germline ends. Supplemented by reference TRBV15 and TRBJ2-5, the full variable domain reads DAMVIQNPRYQVTQFGKPVTLSCSQTLNHNVMYWYQQKSSQAPKLLFHYYDKDFNNEADTPDNFQSRRPNTSFCFLDIRSPGLGDTAMYLCATSRDLVETQYFGPGTRLLVL.

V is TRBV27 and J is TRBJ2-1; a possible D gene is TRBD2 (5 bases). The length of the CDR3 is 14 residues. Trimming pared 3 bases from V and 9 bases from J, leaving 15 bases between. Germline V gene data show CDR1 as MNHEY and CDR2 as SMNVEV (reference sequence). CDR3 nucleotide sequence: TGTGCCAGCAGTTTGGAAGGGAGCCGGATTGAGCAGTTCTTC. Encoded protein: CASSLEGSRIEQFF.

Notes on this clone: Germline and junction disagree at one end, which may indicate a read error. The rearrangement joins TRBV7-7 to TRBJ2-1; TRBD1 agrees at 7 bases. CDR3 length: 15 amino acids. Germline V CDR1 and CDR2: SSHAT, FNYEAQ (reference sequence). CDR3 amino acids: CASSLGGGDYNEQFF. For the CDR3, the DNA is TGTGCTAGCAGCTTAGGGGGCGGTGACTACAATGAGCAGTTCTTC.